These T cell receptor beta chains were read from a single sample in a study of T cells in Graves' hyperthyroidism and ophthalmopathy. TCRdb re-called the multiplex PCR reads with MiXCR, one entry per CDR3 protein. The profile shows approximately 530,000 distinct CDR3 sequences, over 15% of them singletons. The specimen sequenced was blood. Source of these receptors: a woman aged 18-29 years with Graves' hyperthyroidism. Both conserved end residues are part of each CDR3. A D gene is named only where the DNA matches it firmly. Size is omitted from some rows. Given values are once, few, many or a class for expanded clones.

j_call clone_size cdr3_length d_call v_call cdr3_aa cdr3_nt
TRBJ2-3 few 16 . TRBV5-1 CASSLGLRFGTDTQYF TGCGCCAGCAGCTTGGGACTGAGATTTGGCACAGATACGCAGTATTTT
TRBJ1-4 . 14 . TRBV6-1 CASTHRRGGEKLFF TGTGCCAGCACCCACCGGAGGGGGGGTGAAAAACTGTTTTTT
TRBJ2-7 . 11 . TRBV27 CASRSMDEQYF TGTGCCAGCAGATCGATGGACGAGCAGTACTTC
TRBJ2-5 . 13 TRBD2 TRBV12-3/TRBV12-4 CASSAGTRETQYF TGTGCCAGCAGTGCCGGGACTAGGGAGACCCAGTACTTC
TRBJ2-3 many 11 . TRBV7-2 CASSDLGPQYF TGTGCCAGCAGCGACCTGGGACCGCAGTATTTT
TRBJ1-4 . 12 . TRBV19 CASSISREKLFF TGTGCCAGTAGTATCTCGAGGGAAAAACTGTTTTTT
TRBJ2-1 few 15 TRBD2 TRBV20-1 CSAKDYSGTYNEQFF TGCAGTGCTAAAGACTATAGCGGGACTTACAATGAGCAGTTCTTC
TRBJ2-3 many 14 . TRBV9 CASSVATRTDTQYF TGTGCCAGCAGCGTAGCTACACGCACAGATACGCAGTATTTT
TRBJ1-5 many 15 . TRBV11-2 CASSLEEGGSWPQHF TGTGCCAGCAGCTTAGAAGAGGGGGGTAGTTGGCCCCAGCATTTT
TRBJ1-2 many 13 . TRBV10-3 CAISLIQAYGYTF TGTGCCATCAGTCTAATCCAGGCGTATGGCTACACCTTC
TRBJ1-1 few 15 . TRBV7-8 CASSSGSTGGTEAFF TGTGCCAGCAGCTCCGGATCGACAGGAGGGACTGAAGCTTTCTTT
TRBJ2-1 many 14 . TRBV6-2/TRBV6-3 CASSLDFSYNEQFF TGTGCCAGCAGTCTCGACTTCTCCTACAATGAGCAGTTCTTC
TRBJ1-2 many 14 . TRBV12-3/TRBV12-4 CASSRGVNQYGYTF TGTGCCAGCAGCCGCGGTGTCAACCAATATGGCTACACCTTC
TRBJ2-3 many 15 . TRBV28 CASSFLWGKTDTQYF TGTGCCAGCAGTTTCCTCTGGGGAAAAACAGATACGCAGTATTTT
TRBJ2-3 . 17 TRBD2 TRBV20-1 CSADGGSGGPSTDTQYF TGCAGTGCGGACGGGGGGAGCGGGGGACCTAGCACAGATACGCAGTATTTT
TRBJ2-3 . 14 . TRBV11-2 CASSEGVRSDTQYF TGTGCCAGCAGCGAGGGAGTACGGTCAGATACGCAGTATTTT